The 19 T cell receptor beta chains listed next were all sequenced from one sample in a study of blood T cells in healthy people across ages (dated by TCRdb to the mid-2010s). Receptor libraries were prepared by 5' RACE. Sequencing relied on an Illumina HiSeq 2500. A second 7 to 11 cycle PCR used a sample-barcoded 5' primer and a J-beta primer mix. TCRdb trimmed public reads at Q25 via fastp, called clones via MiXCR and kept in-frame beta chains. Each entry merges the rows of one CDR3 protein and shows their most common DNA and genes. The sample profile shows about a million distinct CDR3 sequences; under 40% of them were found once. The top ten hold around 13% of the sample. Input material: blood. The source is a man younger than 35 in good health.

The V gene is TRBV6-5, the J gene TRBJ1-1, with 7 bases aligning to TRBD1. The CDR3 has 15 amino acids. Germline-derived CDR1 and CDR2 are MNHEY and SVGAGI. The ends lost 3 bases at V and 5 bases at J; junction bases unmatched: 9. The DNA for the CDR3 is TGTGCCAGCAGTTATCATCAGGGGGAAGGAACTGAAGCTTTCTTT. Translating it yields CASSYHQGEGTEAFF.

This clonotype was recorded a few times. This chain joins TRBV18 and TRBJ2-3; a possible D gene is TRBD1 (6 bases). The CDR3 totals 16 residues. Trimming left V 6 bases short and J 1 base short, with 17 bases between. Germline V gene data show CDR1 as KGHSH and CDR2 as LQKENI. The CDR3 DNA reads TGTGCCAGCTCCCCCTGGGACAACGGAGGCACAGATACGCAGTATTTT. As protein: CASSPWDNGGTDTQYF.

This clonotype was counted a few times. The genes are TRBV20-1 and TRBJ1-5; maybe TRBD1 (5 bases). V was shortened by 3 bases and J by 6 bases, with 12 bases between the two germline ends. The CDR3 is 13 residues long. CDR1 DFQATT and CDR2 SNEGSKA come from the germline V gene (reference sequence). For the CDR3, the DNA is TGCAGTGCTAGTGGACTTCAGGGTCAGCCCCAGCATTTT. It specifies CSASGLQGQPQHF.

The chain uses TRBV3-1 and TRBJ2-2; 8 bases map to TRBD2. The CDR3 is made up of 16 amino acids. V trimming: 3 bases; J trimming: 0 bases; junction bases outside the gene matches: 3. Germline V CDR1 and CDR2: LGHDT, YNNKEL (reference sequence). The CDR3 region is CASSHTSGSNTGELFF. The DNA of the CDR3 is TGTGCCAGCAGCCATACTAGCGGCTCGAACACCGGGGAGCTGTTTTTT.

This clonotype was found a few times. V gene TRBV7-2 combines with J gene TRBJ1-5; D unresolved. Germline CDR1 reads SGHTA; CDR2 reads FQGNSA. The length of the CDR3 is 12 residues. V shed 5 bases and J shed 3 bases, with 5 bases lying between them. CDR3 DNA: TGTGCCAGCAGCGCTTACAATCAGCCCCAGCATTTT. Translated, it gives CASSAYNQPQHF. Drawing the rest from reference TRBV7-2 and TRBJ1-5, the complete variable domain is GAGVSQSPSNKVTEKGKDVELRCDPISGHTALYWYRQSLGQGLEFLIYFQGNSAPDKSGLPSDRFSAERTGGSVSTLTIQRTQQEDSAVYLCASSAYNQPQHFGDGTRLSIL.

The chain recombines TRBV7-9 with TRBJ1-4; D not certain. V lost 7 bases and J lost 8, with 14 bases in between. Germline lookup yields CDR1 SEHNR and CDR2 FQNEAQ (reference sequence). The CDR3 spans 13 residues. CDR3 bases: TGTGCCAGCAAGTCTTGGGGAGACGAAAAACTGTTTTTT. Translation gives CASKSWGDEKLFF.

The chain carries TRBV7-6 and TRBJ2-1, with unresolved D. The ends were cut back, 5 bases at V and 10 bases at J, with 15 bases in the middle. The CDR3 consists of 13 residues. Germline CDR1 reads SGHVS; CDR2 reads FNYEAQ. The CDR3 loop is CASSRSSPYEQFF. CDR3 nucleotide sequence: TGTGCCAGCAGCCGATCATCGCCCTACGAGCAGTTCTTC.

CDR3 in DNA: TGTGCCAGCAGCGTAGGGGACTTTCGAAATCAGCCCCAGCATTTT. As protein: CASSVGDFRNQPQHF. This chain uses TRBV9 with TRBJ1-5; D is perhaps TRBD1 (5 bases). Germline values: CDR1 SGDLS, CDR2 YYNGEE. V lost 0 bases, J lost 4 bases, and 11 bases lay in between. The CDR3 sequence is 15 residues long.

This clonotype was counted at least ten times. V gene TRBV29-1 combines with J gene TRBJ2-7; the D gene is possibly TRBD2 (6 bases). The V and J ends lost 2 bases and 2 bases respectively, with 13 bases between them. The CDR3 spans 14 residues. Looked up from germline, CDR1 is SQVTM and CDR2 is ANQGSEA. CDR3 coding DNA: TGCAGCGTTGAATTTAGCGGCAGGGCCTACGAGCAGTACTTC. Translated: CSVEFSGRAYEQYF.

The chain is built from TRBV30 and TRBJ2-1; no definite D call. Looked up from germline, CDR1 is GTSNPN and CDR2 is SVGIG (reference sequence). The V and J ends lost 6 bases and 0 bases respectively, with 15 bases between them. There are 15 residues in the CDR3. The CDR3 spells CACPPGGDSYNEQFF. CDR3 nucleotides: TGTGCCTGCCCGCCTGGCGGCGACTCCTACAATGAGCAGTTCTTC.

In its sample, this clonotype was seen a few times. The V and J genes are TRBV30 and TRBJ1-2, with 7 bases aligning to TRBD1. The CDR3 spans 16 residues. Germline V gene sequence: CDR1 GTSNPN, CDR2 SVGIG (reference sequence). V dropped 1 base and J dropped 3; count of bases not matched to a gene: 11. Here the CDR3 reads CAWSAPKTGYDYGYTF. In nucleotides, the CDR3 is TGTGCCTGGAGTGCCCCGAAGACAGGGTATGACTATGGCTACACCTTC.

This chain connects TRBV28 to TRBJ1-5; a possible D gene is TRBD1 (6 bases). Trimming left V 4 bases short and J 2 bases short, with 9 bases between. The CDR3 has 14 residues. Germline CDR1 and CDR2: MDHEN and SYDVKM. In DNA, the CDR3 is TGTGCCAGCAGTTCGGGACACCGCAATCAGCCCCAGCATTTT. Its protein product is CASSSGHRNQPQHF.

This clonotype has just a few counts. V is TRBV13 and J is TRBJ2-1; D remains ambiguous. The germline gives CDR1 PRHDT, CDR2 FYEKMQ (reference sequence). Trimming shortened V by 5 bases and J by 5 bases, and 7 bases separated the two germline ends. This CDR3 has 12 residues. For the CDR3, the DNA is TGTGCCAGCAGCACGCGAAACAATGAGCAGTTCTTC. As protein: CASSTRNNEQFF.

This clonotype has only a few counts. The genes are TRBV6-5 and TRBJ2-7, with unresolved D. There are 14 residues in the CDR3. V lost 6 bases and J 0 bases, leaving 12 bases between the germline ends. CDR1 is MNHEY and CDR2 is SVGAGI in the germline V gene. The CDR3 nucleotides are TGTGCCAGCAGGCCTCACGTAAGCTCCTACGAGCAGTACTTC. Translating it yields CASRPHVSSYEQYF.

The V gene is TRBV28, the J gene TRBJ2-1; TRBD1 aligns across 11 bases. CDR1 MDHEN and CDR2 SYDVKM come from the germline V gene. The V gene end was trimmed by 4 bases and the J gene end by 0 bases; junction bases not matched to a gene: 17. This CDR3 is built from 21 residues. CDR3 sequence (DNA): TGTGCCAGCAGTTGGGAAACGCCGGGACAGGGGGTCCAGAGCTCCTACAATGAGCAGTTCTTC. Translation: CASSWETPGQGVQSSYNEQFF.

The CDR3 region is CASSPGAGYSNYGYTF. The CDR3 DNA sequence: TGCGCCAGCAGCCCTGGTGCAGGGTACTCTAACTATGGCTACACCTTC. The chain couples TRBV4-3 to TRBJ1-2, with D possibly being TRBD1 (5 bases). The CDR3 spans 16 residues. With 4 bases removed from V and 0 bases from J, the gap between germline ends came to 15 bases. Per germline, CDR1 LGHNA and CDR2 YSLEER.

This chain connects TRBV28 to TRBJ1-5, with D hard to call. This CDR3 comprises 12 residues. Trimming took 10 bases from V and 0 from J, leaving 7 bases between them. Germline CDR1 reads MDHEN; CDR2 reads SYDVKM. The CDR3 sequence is CANGPSNQPQHF. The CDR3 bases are TGTGCCAACGGGCCTAGCAATCAGCCCCAGCATTTT.

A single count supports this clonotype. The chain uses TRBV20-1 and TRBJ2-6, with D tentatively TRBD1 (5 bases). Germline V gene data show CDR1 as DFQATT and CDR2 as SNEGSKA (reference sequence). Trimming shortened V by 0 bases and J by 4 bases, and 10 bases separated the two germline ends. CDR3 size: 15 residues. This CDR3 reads CSARDWGGGANVLTF. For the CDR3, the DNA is TGCAGTGCTAGAGATTGGGGCGGCGGGGCCAACGTCCTGACTTTC.

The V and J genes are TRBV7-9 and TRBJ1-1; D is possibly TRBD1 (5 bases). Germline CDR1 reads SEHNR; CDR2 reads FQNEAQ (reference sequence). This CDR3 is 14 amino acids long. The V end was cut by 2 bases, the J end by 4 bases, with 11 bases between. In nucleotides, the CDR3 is TGTGCCAGCAGCTTACAGGGAAGGGCCACTGAAGCTTTCTTT. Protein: CASSLQGRATEAFF.